What follows are 11 T cell receptor beta chains derived from one specimen sequenced in a study of T cells after posttransplantation cyclophosphamide. The naive gate required viable CD3+CD4+ or CD3+CD8+ cells with CCR7+CD45RA+CD45RO-CD95-CD27+CD28+ phenotype. Assay: immunoSEQ multiplex PCR; the TCRdb copy retains only in-frame clones and omits some. Here the sample spans about 9,700 clones, 95% to 98% being singletons. The sample consisted of naive CD4+ T cells sorted from PBMCs. The receptors stem from a woman aged 60-75 years in good health, CMV-negative, and a related stem cell transplant donor.

The chain uses TRBV5-1 and TRBJ2-7; 9 bases map to TRBD2. V was clipped by 0 bases and J by 4 bases; unmatched bases: 5. CDR1 and CDR2 (germline): SGHRS, YFSETQ. CDR3 size: 15 residues. The CDR3 here is CASSLGGSGSYEQYF. As DNA, the CDR3 is TGCGCCAGCAGCTTGGGCGGTAGCGGGAGTTACGAGCAGTACTTC.

The rearrangement links TRBV5-4 to TRBJ2-7; 7 bases match TRBD1. Germline V CDR1 and CDR2: SGHNT, YYREEE (reference sequence). The CDR3 totals 14 residues. The ends lost 4 bases at V and 6 bases at J; junction bases unmatched: 10. In nucleotides, the CDR3 is TGTGCCAGCAGCAAGGGGACAGTTTCTCGCGAGCAGTACTTC. This gives the protein CASSKGTVSREQYF. Looking up the rest from reference TRBV5-4 and TRBJ2-7 gives the full variable domain: ETGVTQSPTHLIKTRGQQVTLRCSSQSGHNTVSWYQQALGQGPQFIFQYYREEENGRGNFPPRFSGLQFPNYSSELNVNALELDDSALYLCASSKGTVSREQYFGPGTRLTVT.

V gene TRBV4-3 combines with J gene TRBJ1-6; D is possibly TRBD1 (5 bases). From germline, CDR1 is LGHNA and CDR2 YSLEER. Trimming took off 0 bases at V and 7 bases at J, with 13 bases between the two ends. The CDR3 covers 16 residues. DNA of the CDR3: TGCGCCAGCAGCCAAGATCTCCGGAACAGGAATTCACCCCTCCACTTT. It encodes CASSQDLRNRNSPLHF.

In the case of this clone: The germline gene is not matched at one end of the junction; a read error may be the cause. The rearrangement links TRBV30 to TRBJ1-3; unclear D gene. This CDR3 is built from 11 residues. Germline values: CDR1 GTSNPN, CDR2 SVGIG (reference sequence). The CDR3 region has the DNA TGCGGGAGGGTCTCTGGAAACACCATATATTTT. Translation gives CGRVSGNTIYF. The whole variable domain, remainder taken from reference TRBV30 and TRBJ1-3, is SQTIHQWPATLVQPVGSPLSLECTVEGTSNPNLYWYRQAAGRGLQLLFYSVGIGQISSEVPQNLSASRPQDRQFILSSKKLLLSDSGFYLCGRVSGNTIYFGEGSWLTVV.

V gene TRBV2 combines with J gene TRBJ2-2; 8 bases line up with TRBD2. Germline-derived CDR1 and CDR2 are SNHLY and FYNNEI. The CDR3 runs 13 residues. The junction had 2 bases not matched to a gene; V was cut back by 7 bases and J by 4 bases. CDR3 in amino acids: CASNGRGTGELFF. CDR3 DNA: TGTGCCAGCAACGGGAGGGGCACCGGGGAGCTGTTTTTT.

The chain uses TRBV7-9 and TRBJ2-5; D perhaps matches TRBD2 (6 bases). The length of the CDR3 is 15 residues. V lost 3 bases, J lost 4 bases, and 15 bases lay in between. The germline CDR1 and CDR2 sequences are SEHNR and FQNEAQ (reference sequence). The CDR3 bases are TGTGCCAGCAGCTTCGGGTCGGGAGTGACAGAGACCCAGTACTTC. This codes for CASSFGSGVTETQYF.

This sequence joins TRBV7-8 and TRBJ2-3, with 11 bases lining up with TRBD2. The germline V gene has CDR1 SGHVS and CDR2 FQNEAQ. The CDR3 has 18 amino acids. V was pared by 5 bases and J by 8 bases, with 18 bases of the junction left unmatched. CDR3 DNA sequence: TGTGCCAGCAGCCTCCGTAAGACTAGCGGGGCGGTCTCGGCTACGCAGTATTTT. Amino acid sequence: CASSLRKTSGAVSATQYF.

The chain combines TRBV6-5 with TRBJ1-5; 7 bases map to TRBD1. The V and J ends lost 5 bases and 1 base, in that order; junction bases with no gene match: 5. The V gene's germline CDR1 is MNHEY and CDR2 SVGAGI. The CDR3 loop spans 15 amino acids. CDR3 sequence reads: CASSPGGLSNQPQHF. The CDR3 region has the DNA TGTGCCAGCAGTCCAGGGGGATTGAGCAATCAGCCCCAGCATTTT.

This chain links TRBV6-1 with TRBJ1-5; 7 positions match TRBD1. This CDR3 spans 15 amino acids. The V segment lost 8 bases and the J segment 3 bases; nucleotides outside the gene matches: 10. In germline, CDR1 is MNHNS, CDR2 SASEGT. The CDR3 nucleotides are TGTGCCAGCGGCCCCGGGACAGCCCTCAATCAGCCCCAGCATTTT. Its protein product is CASGPGTALNQPQHF.

The CDR3 nucleotides are TGTGCCAGCAGCTTTTACCCTTTCCTTGGAGGAGGTTTCGTCGGGTACGTC. Translating gives CASSFYPFLGGGFVGYV. V and J are TRBV5-5 and TRBJ2-7; perhaps TRBD2 as D (5 bases). Trimming took off 2 bases at V and 12 bases at J, with 30 bases between the two ends. The CDR3 totals 17 residues. The germline V gene has CDR1 SGHKS and CDR2 YYEKEE (reference sequence).

The chain couples TRBV9 to TRBJ2-7, with TRBD2 matching 10 bases. Trimming took 2 bases from V and 5 from J; bases not matched to a gene: 7. The CDR3 is 15 amino acids. From germline, CDR1 is SGDLS and CDR2 YYNGEE. The CDR3 nucleotides are TGTGCCAGCAGCGTCCTAGCGGGAGTGAGGAACGAGCAGTACTTC. Its protein is CASSVLAGVRNEQYF.